A selection of T cell receptor beta chains follows, all from one sample in a study of OX40 agonist ivuxolimab in advanced cancers. Clones were read by immunoSEQ multiplex PCR, and TCRdb kept only the in-frame ones, dropping some. The profile shows 65,000 to 90,000 clones, approximately 80% of them singletons. This sample comprised CD4+ or CD8+ T cells sorted from blood, obtained in a trial of the OX40 agonist ivuxolimab. The source is an adult with an advanced solid tumor such as melanoma, head and neck, liver or kidney cancer. Each CDR3 is given with its conserved first and last residue.

V: TRBV18
J: TRBJ2-1
CDR3: CASSPPPVADNEQFF

V: TRBV29-1
J: TRBJ1-1
CDR3: CSVGATLRDTPLGTEAFF

V: TRBV2
J: TRBJ2-2
CDR3: CASSRNTGELFF

V: TRBV28
J: TRBJ2-3
CDR3: CASSLSQGLDTQYF

V: TRBV7-2
J: TRBJ2-3
CDR3: CASSPSTDTQYF

V: TRBV7-2
J: TRBJ1-3
CDR3: CASSLNPGGGNTIYF

V: TRBV6-4
J: TRBJ1-5
CDR3: CASRGQGVDQPQHF

V: TRBV18
J: TRBJ2-1
CDR3: CASSPEDRYNEQFF

V: TRBV7-2
J: TRBJ2-1
CDR3: CASSLGGGPFF

V: TRBV18
J: TRBJ2-3
CDR3: CASSALISSTDTQYF

V: TRBV9
J: TRBJ2-3
CDR3: CASSAPKDRPDEPDTQYF

V: TRBV28
J: TRBJ2-3
CDR3: CASSLWTGGQGSFGDTQYF

V: TRBV7-9
J: TRBJ2-3
CDR3: CASSSPGLAGGRYF

V: TRBV7-3
J: TRBJ2-2
CDR3: CASSSQGLGELFF

V: TRBV10-3
J: TRBJ1-6
CDR3: CAIRTADSPLHF

V: TRBV7-2
J: TRBJ2-3
CDR3: CASSSRGGYTDTQYF

V: TRBV6-6
J: TRBJ1-3
CDR3: CASSYSMDRVGNTIYF

V: TRBV4-2
J: TRBJ2-3
CDR3: CASSQLLLGASGGDTQYF

V: TRBV12-5
J: TRBJ1-5
CDR3: CASGLVRAGDQPQHF

V: TRBV10-3
J: TRBJ2-1
CDR3: CASETGKFNEQFF

V: TRBV29-1
J: TRBJ2-5
CDR3: CSVEWGGETQYF

V: TRBV9
J: TRBJ2-1
CDR3: CASSPRTGSYNEQFF

V: TRBV7-7
J: TRBJ2-5
CDR3: CASSLGASGGPEETQYF

V: TRBV18
J: TRBJ1-3
CDR3: CASSEAADRTIYF

V: TRBV6-4
J: TRBJ1-5
CDR3: CASSEASNQPQHF

V: TRBV19
J: TRBJ1-2
CDR3: CASSGTFGGGYTF

V: TRBV5-1
J: TRBJ2-3
CDR3: CASSQQGTDTQYF

V: TRBV18
J: TRBJ1-1
CDR3: CASSLRTGNTEAFF

V: TRBV6-6
J: TRBJ2-3
CDR3: CASSERGATDTQYF

V: TRBV5-6
J: TRBJ2-2
CDR3: CASSLYSANANTGELFF

V: TRBV28
J: TRBJ1-2
CDR3: CASSLTGAQGYGYTF

V: TRBV30
J: TRBJ1-4
CDR3: CAWSVGGSEKLFF

V: TRBV30
J: TRBJ2-5
CDR3: CAWSRQVGETQYF

V: TRBV7-2
J: TRBJ2-1
CDR3: CASSLDLAGGYNEQFF

V: TRBV29-1
J: TRBJ1-6
CDR3: CSVSQDEKNSPLHF

V: TRBV4-3
J: TRBJ2-4
CDR3: CASSQDLQDIQYF

V: TRBV13
J: TRBJ2-1
CDR3: CASSYPTTGHEQFF